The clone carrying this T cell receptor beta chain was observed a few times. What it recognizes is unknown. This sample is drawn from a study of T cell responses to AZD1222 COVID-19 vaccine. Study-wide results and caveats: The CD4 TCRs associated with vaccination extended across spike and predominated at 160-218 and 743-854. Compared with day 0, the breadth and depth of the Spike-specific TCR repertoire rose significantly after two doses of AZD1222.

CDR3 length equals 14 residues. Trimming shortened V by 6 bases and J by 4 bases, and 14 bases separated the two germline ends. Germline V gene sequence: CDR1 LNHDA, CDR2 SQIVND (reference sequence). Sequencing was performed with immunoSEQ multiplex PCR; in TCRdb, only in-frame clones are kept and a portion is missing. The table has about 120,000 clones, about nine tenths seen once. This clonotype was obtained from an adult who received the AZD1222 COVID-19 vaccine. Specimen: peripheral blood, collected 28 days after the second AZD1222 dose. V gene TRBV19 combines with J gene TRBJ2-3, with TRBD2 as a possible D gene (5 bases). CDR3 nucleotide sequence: TGTGCCAGTAGCCTGGCACTAGGTTCAGATACGCAGTATTTT. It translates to CASSLALGSDTQYF.